Reported below is one T cell receptor (beta chain). Source study methods: Amplification of reference gene primers provided the estimated nucleated cell counts. Here immunoSEQ multiplex PCR was the method, and the copy in TCRdb shows in-frame clones only, minus some. V and J calls and clone size are as listed in that table; D and trimming were resolved from the DNA. The sample has a few hundred thousand clones, 85% to 90% seen once; the top ten hold 1.2%. The CDR3 totals 18 residues. The germline V gene has CDR1 MNHEY and CDR2 SVGEGT. The V gene end was trimmed by 2 bases and the J gene end by 2 bases; junction bases not matched to a gene: 11. These data belong to a study of blood T cell repertoires in COVID-19. Study-level background: The samples span acute and convalescent COVID-19 from the United States, Italy and Spain. PBMCs, B-cell-depleted T cells, or T cells were the source of the cDNA or gDNA that made up the material.

The chain is built from TRBV6-2 or TRBV6-3 and TRBJ2-2; 7 bases agree with TRBD2. The sequenced material came from PBMCs or T cells enriched from blood (not recorded which). This receptor was identified in a man aged 30 to 45 who had recovered from COVID-19. CDR3 nucleotides: TGTGCCAGCAGTTACCTCCGGGGGAGGGGCCAAAACACCGGGGAGCTGTTTTTT. Translated: CASSYLRGRGQNTGELFF.